Listed here are 9 T cell receptor beta chains from one sample, sequenced in a study of vaccination and CD4 T cells after COVID-19. Sequenced with the Oncomine TCR Beta short-read assay was DNA taken from cultured CD4+ T cells. Using its own MiXCR run on the PCR reads, TCRdb lists one record per CDR3 protein. The sample contains around 20,000 distinct CDR3 sequences, roughly 40% of which appear only once. No antigen is known for these receptors. Treatment here: approximately 9-day PBMC culture with coronavirus spike peptide pools or control peptides (ViraFEST assay). The material sequenced was CD4+ T cells from blood, cultured in vitro, taken before SARS-CoV-2 vaccination. The origin of the receptors is a human donor who had recovered from COVID-19.

The chain is built from TRBV11-3 and TRBJ2-2; D is uncertain. Between the trimmed V and J ends, which lost 1 base and 0 bases, there was a span of 3 bases. CDR3 length: 14 residues. Germline CDR1 and CDR2: SGHNT and YENEEA. This chain's CDR3 is CASSLGANTGELFF. The CDR3 bases are TGTGCCAGCAGCTTAGGAGCGAACACCGGGGAGCTGTTTTTT.

As DNA, the CDR3 is TGTGCCAGCAGTTATTCGGTCTGGCGGGGGGGCCTCGATACGCAGTATTTT. This gives the protein CASSYSVWRGGLDTQYF. This chain joins TRBV6-2 or TRBV6-3 and TRBJ2-3; 9 nucleotides line up with TRBD2. CDR3 length equals 17 residues. The V gene's germline CDR1 is MNHEY and CDR2 SVGEGT. The V segment lost 3 bases and the J segment 6 bases; nucleotides outside the gene matches: 13.

Concerning this clonotype: A read error is possible here, since a much larger clone lies one base away. The chain is built from TRBV11-3 and TRBJ2-1; D is ambiguous. CDR1 SGHNT and CDR2 YENEEA come from the germline V gene. This CDR3 has 16 residues. The CDR3 nucleotides read TGTGTCAGCAGCCTTTACAGAGCTTCCACTCCAGGTGAGCAGTTCTTC. Its protein product is CVSSLYRASTPGEQFF.

The chain carries TRBV6-1 and TRBJ1-2; TRBD1 is a possible D gene (5 bases). The V end was cut by 8 bases, the J end by 8 bases, with 15 bases between. CDR3 length: 12 amino acids. CDR1 is MNHNS, CDR2 SASEGT, per germline. The CDR3 sequence is CASGVRAGGYTF. The CDR3 DNA is TGTGCCAGCGGCGTCAGGGCGGGCGGCTACACCTTC.

The chain carries TRBV5-1 and TRBJ2-5; D is ambiguous. Trimming left V 0 bases short and J 0 bases short, with 6 bases between. The CDR3 extends over 14 amino acids. CDR1 SGHRS and CDR2 YFSETQ come from the germline V gene. CDR3 bases: TGCGCCAGCAGCTTGGGTTGGGACCAAGAGACCCAGTACTTC. Translated, it gives CASSLGWDQETQYF.

This clonotype was picked up a small number of times. The V and J genes are TRBV7-9 and TRBJ2-5; 7 bases map to TRBD2. With V trimmed by 5 bases and J by 1 base, 4 bases remained unmatched. Germline CDR1 is SEHNR and CDR2 is FQNEAQ (reference sequence). This CDR3 has 14 amino acids. The CDR3 sequence is CASSRTRGQETQYF. Written as DNA, the CDR3 is TGTGCCAGCAGCCGGACTAGGGGCCAAGAGACCCAGTACTTC.

This clonotype was counted between two and nine times. The rearrangement links TRBV7-3 to TRBJ2-2; the match to TRBD2 covers 14 bases. Germline CDR1 reads SGHTA; CDR2 reads FQGTGA. Germline trimming cut 4 bases from V and 4 bases from J; bases unmatched to any gene: 2. This CDR3 is built from 16 residues. The CDR3 nucleotides are TGTGCCAGCAGCTCGGGACTAGCGGGAGCCACCGGGGAGCTGTTTTTT. Translation gives CASSSGLAGATGELFF.

The J gene is TRBJ1-6, the V gene TRBV5-4; D gene ambiguous. The CDR3 has 15 amino acids. CDR1 and CDR2 from the germline V gene are SGHNT and YYREEE (reference sequence). V was cut by 0 bases and J by 5 bases, with 9 bases left in between. CDR3 nucleotide sequence: TGTGCCAGCAGCTTGGTTCCAGGAAATAATTCACCCCTCCACTTT. Translating it yields CASSLVPGNNSPLHF.

This clonotype appeared a few times. The chain employs TRBV20-1 and TRBJ1-1; 8 nucleotides align to TRBD1. This CDR3 is built from 17 residues. Per the germline V gene, CDR1 is DFQATT and CDR2 is SNEGSKA (reference sequence). J gave up 0 bases and V 2 bases, and 11 bases lay outside the gene matches. CDR3 region: CSARPDRGGILNTEAFF. DNA of the CDR3: TGCAGTGCTAGACCCGACAGGGGAGGCATCTTGAACACTGAAGCTTTCTTT.